This T cell receptor beta chain was identified in a study of shared clonotypes between healthy human individuals. CDR1 is LNHDA and CDR2 is SQIVND in the germline V gene (reference sequence). With V trimmed by 5 bases and J by 10 bases, 8 bases remained unmatched. The CDR3 covers 15 residues. Sequenced by immunoSEQ multiplex PCR; TCRdb stores in-frame clones only, minus some. Among about 1.1 million clones, approximately 80% were seen once, and the ten largest hold about 0.52%. This receptor was identified in a man between 18 and 35 years old in good health. Some clones in this sample may be carry-over from other donors' samples. V usage is TRBV19 and J usage is TRBJ2-1; 13 bases are shared with TRBD2. The specimen sequenced was memory CD4+ T cells from PBMCs. Indicated subset: CD45RA-negative fraction. The CDR3 is CASSLLAGGPGEQFF. The DNA of the CDR3 is TGTGCCAGTAGTCTACTAGCGGGAGGGCCAGGGGAGCAGTTCTTC.